Shown below are 4 T cell receptor beta chains from a single sample sequenced in a study of blood T cell repertoires in COVID-19. The table came from immunoSEQ multiplex PCR; TCRdb's copy has only in-frame clones and leaves some out. Here the sample spans fewer than 400,000 clones, approximately 88% being singletons. The specimen sequenced was PBMCs or T cells enriched from blood (not recorded which). These receptors all stem from a man aged 25-40 years who had recovered from COVID-19.

The gene calls are TRBV30 and TRBJ2-2, with D perhaps TRBD2 (6 bases). Germline CDR1 and CDR2: GTSNPN and SVGIG (reference sequence). The CDR3 consists of 16 residues. V lost 0 bases to trimming and J lost 0 bases, with 11 bases between them. The CDR3 sequence is CAWSVPGGTNTGELFF. The CDR3, as DNA: TGTGCCTGGAGTGTACCTGGGGGGACGAACACCGGGGAGCTGTTTTTT.

This chain joins TRBV11-1 and TRBJ2-1, with 13 bases lining up with TRBD2. J gave up 8 bases and V 5 bases, and 3 bases lay outside the gene matches. Germline V gives CDR1 SGHAT, CDR2 FQDESV (reference sequence). The CDR3 is made up of 14 amino acids. This CDR3 is CASSEGLAGYEQFF. Here the CDR3 DNA reads TGTGCCAGCAGCGAGGGACTAGCGGGGTATGAGCAGTTCTTC.

This rearrangement joins TRBV11-3 to TRBJ2-1; 7 bases fit TRBD2. V gave up 1 base and J gave up 3 bases; unmatched junction bases: 15. Germline V gives CDR1 SGHNT, CDR2 YENEEA. This CDR3 comprises 19 residues. CDR3 bases: TGTGCCAGCAGCTTAGGGAGCCCTTACCTTGGCGGGGGCTACAATGAGCAGTTCTTC. It is translated as CASSLGSPYLGGGYNEQFF.

The chain is built from TRBV5-4 and TRBJ1-2, with 11 positions matching TRBD1. This CDR3 is 14 amino acids long. Trimming removed 2 bases from V and 6 bases from J; junction bases left unmatched: 3. Per the germline V gene, CDR1 is SGHNT and CDR2 is YYREEE (reference sequence). The chain's CDR3 is CASSFRTGGDGYTF. The CDR3 DNA is TGTGCCAGCAGCTTTCGGACAGGGGGCGATGGCTACACCTTC.